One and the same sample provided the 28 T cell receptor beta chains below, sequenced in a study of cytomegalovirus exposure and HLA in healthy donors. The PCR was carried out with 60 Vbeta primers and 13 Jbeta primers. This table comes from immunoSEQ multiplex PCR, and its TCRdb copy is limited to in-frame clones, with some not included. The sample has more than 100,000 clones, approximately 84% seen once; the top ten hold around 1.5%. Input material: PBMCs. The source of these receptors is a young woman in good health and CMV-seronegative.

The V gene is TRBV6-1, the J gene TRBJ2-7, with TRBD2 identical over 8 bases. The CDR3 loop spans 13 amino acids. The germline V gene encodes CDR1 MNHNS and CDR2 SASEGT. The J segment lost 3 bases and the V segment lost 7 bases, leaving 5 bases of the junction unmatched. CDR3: CASNMREDYEQYF. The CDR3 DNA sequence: TGTGCCAGCAATATGCGGGAGGACTACGAGCAGTACTTC.

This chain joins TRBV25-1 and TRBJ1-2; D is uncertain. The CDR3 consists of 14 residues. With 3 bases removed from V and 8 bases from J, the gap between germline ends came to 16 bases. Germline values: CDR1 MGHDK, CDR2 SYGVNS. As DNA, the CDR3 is TGTGCCAGCAGTGACCCTGGAGGGTTATCAGGCTACACCTTC. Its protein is CASSDPGGLSGYTF.

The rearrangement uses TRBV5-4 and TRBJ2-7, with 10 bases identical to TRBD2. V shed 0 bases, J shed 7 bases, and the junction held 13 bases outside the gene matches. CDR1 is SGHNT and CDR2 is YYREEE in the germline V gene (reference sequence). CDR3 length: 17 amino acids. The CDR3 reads CASSLANALAGAGEQYF. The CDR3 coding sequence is TGTGCCAGCAGCTTGGCCAATGCCCTAGCGGGAGCAGGGGAGCAGTACTTC.

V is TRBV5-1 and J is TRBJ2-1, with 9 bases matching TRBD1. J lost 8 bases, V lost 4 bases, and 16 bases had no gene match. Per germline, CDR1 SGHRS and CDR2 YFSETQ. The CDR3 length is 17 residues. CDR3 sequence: CASSAWTGEGHFDEQFF. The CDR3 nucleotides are TGCGCCAGCAGCGCATGGACAGGGGAAGGTCATTTCGATGAGCAGTTCTTC. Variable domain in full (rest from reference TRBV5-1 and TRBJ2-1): KAGVTQTPRYLIKTRGQQVTLSCSPISGHRSVSWYQQTPGQGLQFLFEYFSETQRNKGNFPGRFSGRQFSNSRSEMNVSTLELGDSALYLCASSAWTGEGHFDEQFFGPGTRLTVL.

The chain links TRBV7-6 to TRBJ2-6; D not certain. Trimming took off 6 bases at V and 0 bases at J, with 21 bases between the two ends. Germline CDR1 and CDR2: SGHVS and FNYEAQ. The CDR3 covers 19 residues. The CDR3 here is CASSFAVRQSLSGANVLTF. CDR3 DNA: TGTGCCAGCAGTTTTGCGGTGCGTCAGTCCCTCTCTGGGGCCAACGTCCTGACTTTC.

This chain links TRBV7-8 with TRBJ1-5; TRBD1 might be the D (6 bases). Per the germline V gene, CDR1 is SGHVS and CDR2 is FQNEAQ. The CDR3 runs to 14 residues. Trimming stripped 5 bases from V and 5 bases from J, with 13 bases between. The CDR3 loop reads CASSLEQGDQPQHF. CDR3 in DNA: TGTGCCAGCAGCCTAGAACAGGGAGATCAGCCCCAGCATTTT.

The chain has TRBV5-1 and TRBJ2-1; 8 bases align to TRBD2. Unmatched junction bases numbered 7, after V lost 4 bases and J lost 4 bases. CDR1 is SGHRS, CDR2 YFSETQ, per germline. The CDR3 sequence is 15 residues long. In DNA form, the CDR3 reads TGCGCCAGCAGCCAACTAGCGGTCCCTTACAATGAGCAGTTCTTC. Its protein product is CASSQLAVPYNEQFF.

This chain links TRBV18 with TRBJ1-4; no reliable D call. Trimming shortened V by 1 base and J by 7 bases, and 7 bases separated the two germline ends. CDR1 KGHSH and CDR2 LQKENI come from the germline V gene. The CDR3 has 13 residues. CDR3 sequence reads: CASSPLRAEKLFF. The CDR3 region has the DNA TGTGCCAGCTCACCACTAAGAGCTGAAAAACTGTTTTTT.

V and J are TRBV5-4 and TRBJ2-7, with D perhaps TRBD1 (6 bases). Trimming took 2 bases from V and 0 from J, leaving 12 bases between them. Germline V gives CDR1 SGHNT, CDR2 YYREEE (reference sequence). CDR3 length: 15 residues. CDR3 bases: TGTGCCAGCAGCTTTCTGGACAGCACCTCCTACGAGCAGTACTTC. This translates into CASSFLDSTSYEQYF.

CDR3 region: CASGRAFINEQFF. The CDR3 DNA reads TGTGCCAGCGGGAGGGCCTTTATAAATGAGCAGTTCTTC. The chain joins TRBV6-1 to TRBJ2-1, with 7 bases matching TRBD2. This CDR3 region has 13 residues. Germline V gene lookup returns CDR1 MNHNS and CDR2 SASEGT. Trimming removed 8 bases from V and 7 bases from J; junction bases left unmatched: 8.

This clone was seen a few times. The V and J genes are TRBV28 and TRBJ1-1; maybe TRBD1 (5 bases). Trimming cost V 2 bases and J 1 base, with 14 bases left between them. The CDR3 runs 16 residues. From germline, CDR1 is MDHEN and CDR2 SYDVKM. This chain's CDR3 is CASSLSGGTGNTEAFF. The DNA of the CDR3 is TGTGCCAGCAGTTTAAGCGGAGGGACGGGGAACACTGAAGCTTTCTTT.

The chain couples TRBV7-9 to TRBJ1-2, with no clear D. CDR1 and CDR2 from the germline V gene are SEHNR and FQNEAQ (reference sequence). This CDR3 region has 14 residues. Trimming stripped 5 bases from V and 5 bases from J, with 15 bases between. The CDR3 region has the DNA TGTGCCAGCAGCGCTGGGCGGGGATTTTATGGCTACACCTTC. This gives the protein CASSAGRGFYGYTF. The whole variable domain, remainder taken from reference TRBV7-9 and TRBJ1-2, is DTGVSQNPRHKITKRGQNVTFRCDPISEHNRLYWYRQTLGQGPEFLTYFQNEAQLEKSRLLSDRFSAERPKGSFSTLEIQRTEQGDSAMYLCASSAGRGFYGYTFGSGTRLTVV.

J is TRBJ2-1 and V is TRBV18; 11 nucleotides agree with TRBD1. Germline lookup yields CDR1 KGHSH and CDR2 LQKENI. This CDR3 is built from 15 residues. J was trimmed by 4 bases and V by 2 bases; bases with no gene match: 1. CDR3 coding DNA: TGTGCCAGCTCACCAGGACAGGGGGCTTACAATGAGCAGTTCTTC. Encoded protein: CASSPGQGAYNEQFF.

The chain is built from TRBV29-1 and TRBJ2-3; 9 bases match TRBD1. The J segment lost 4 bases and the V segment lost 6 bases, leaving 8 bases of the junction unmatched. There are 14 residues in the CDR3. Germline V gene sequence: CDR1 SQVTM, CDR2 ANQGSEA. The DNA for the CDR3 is TGCAGCGTCGGAGGGACAGGGTGGGCAGATACGCAGTATTTT. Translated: CSVGGTGWADTQYF.

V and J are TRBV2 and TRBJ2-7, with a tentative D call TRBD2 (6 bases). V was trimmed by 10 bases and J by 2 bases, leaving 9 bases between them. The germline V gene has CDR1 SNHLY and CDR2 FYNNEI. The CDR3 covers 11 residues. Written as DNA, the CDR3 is TGTGCCACTTCTAGCGCCTACGAGCAGTACTTC. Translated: CATSSAYEQYF.

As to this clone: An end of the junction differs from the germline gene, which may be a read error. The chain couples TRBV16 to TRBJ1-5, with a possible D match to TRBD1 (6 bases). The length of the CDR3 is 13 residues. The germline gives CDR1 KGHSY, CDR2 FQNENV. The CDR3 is CASSLKRGRVANF. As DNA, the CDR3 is TGTGCCAGCAGCCTAAAAAGGGGGAGGGTCGCGAATTTT.

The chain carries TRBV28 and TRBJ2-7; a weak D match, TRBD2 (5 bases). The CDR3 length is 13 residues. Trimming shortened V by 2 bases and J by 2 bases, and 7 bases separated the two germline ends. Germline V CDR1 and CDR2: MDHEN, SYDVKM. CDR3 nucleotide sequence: TGTGCCAGCAGTTTAAGCGGCCCCTACGAGCAGTACTTC. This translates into CASSLSGPYEQYF.

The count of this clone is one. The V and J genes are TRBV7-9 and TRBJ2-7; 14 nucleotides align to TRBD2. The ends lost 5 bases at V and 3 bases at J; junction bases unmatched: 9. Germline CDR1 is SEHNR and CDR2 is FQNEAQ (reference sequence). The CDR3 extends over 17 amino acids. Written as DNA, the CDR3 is TGTGCCAGCAGCCATACTGGGACTAGCGGGAGTGGCTACGAGCAGTACTTC. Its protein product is CASSHTGTSGSGYEQYF.

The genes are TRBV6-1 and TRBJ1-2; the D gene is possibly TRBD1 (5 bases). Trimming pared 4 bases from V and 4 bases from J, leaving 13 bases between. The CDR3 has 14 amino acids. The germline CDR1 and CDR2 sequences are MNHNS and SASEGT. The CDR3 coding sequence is TGTGCCAGCAGTGGAACAAAGGGGTCCTATGGCTACACCTTC. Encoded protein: CASSGTKGSYGYTF.

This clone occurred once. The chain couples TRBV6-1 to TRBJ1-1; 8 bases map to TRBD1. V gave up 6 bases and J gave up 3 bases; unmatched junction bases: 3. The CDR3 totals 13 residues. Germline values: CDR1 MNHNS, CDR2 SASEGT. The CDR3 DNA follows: TGTGCCAGCAGGGCGACAGGGGACACTGAAGCTTTCTTT. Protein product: CASRATGDTEAFF.

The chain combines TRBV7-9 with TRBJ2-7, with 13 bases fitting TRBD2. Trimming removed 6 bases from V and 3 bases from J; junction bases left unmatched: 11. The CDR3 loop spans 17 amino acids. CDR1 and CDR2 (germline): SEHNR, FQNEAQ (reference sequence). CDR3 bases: TGTGCCAGCAGTCATAGGACTAGCGGGAGACTAGGCTACGAGCAGTACTTC. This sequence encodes CASSHRTSGRLGYEQYF.

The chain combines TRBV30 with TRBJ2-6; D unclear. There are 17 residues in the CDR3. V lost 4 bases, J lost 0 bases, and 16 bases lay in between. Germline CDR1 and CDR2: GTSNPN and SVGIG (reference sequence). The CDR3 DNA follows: TGTGCCTGGATTTCACCGGGTCTTCGCTCTGGGGCCAACGTCCTGACTTTC. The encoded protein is CAWISPGLRSGANVLTF. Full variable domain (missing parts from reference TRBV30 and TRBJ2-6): SQTIHQWPATLVQPVGSPLSLECTVEGTSNPNLYWYRQAAGRGLQLLFYSVGIGQISSEVPQNLSASRPQDRQFILSSKKLLLSDSGFYLCAWISPGLRSGANVLTFGAGSRLTVL.

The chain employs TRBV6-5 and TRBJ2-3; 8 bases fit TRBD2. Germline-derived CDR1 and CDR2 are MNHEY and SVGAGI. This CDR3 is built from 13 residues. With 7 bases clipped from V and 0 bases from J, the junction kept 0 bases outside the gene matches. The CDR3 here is CASTSGSTDTQYF. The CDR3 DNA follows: TGTGCCAGCACTAGCGGGAGCACAGATACGCAGTATTTT.

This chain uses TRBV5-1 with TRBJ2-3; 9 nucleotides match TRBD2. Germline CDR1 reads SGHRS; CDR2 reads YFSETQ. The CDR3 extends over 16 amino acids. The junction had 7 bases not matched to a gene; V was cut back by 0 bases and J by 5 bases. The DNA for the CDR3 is TGCGCCAGCAGCTTGGCACCTAGCGGGGAGGGAGATACGCAGTATTTT. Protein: CASSLAPSGEGDTQYF.

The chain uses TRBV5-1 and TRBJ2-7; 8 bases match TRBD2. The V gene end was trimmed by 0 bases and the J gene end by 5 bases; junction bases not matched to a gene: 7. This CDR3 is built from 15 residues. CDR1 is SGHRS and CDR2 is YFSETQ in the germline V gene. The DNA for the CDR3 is TGCGCCAGCAGCTTGGCCATCTCAGCGGGAGACGAGCAGTACTTC. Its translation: CASSLAISAGDEQYF.

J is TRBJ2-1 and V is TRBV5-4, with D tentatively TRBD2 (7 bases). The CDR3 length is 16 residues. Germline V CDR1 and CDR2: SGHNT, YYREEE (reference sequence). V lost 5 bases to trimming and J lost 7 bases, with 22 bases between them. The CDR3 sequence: CASSSRGEGRGNEQFF. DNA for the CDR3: TGTGCCAGCAGTTCGAGGGGGGAGGGCCGCGGGAATGAGCAGTTCTTC.

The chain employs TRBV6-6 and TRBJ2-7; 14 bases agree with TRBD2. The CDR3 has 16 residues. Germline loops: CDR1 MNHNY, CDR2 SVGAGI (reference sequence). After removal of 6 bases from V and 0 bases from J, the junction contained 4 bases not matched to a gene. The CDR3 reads CASRGTSGGSSYEQYF. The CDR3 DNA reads TGTGCCAGCAGAGGGACTAGCGGGGGTAGCTCCTACGAGCAGTACTTC.

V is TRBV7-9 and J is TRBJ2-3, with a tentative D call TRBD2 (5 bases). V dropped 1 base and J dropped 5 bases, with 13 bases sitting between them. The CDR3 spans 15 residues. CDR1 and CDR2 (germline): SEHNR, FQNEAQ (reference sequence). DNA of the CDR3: TGTGCCAGCAGCTTAGTCGGGGAGAACCGAGATACGCAGTATTTT. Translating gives CASSLVGENRDTQYF.